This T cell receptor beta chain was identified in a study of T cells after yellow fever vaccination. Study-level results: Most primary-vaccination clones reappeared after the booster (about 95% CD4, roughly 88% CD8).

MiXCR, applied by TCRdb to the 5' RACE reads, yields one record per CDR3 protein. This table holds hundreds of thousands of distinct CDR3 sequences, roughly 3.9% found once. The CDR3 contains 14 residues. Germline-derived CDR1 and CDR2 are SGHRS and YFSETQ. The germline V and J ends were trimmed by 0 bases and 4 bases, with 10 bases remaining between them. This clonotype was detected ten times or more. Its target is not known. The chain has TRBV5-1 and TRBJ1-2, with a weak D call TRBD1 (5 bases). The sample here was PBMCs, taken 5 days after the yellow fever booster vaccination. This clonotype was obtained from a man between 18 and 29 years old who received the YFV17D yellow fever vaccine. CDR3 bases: TGCGCCAGCAGCTTGGTAGGGGCCAGCTATGGCTACACCTTC. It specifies CASSLVGASYGYTF.